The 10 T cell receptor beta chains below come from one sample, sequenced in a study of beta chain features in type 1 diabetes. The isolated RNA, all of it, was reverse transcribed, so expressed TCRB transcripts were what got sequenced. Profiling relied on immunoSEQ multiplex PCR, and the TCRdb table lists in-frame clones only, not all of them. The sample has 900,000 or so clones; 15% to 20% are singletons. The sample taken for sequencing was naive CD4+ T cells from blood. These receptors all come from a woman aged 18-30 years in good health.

In DNA, the CDR3 is TGTGCCAGCAGCCAAGGACGAGGGGGGAACTTATCTGGCTACACCTTC. This gives the protein CASSQGRGGNLSGYTF. The chain has TRBV4-2 and TRBJ1-2, with a weak D call TRBD1 (6 bases). Germline CDR1 and CDR2: LGHNA and YNFKEQ. The CDR3 runs to 16 residues. Trimming cost V 1 base and J 7 bases, with 19 bases left between them.

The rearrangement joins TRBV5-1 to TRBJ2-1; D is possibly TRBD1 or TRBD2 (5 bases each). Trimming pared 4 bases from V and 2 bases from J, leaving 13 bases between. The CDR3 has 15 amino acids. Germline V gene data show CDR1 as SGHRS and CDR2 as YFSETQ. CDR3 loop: CASSQLAGTYNEQFF. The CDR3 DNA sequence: TGCGCCAGCAGCCAGCTAGCAGGGACCTACAATGAGCAGTTCTTC.

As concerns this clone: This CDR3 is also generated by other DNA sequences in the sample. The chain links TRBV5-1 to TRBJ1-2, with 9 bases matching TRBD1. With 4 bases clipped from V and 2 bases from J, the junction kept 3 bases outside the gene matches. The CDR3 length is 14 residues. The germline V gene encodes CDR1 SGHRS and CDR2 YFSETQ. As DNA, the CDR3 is TGCGCCAGCAGCCTCGGACAGGGGAACTATGGCTACACCTTC. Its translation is CASSLGQGNYGYTF.

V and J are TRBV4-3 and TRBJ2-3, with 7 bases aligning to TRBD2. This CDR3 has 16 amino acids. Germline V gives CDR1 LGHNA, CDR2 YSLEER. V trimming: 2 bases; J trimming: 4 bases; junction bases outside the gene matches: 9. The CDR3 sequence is CASSQWREWSADTQYF. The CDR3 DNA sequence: TGCGCCAGCAGCCAATGGCGGGAGTGGTCTGCAGATACGCAGTATTTT.

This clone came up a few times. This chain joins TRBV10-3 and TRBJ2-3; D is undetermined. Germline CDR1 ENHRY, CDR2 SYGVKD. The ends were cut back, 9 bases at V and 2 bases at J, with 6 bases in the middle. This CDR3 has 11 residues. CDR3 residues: CAMGNTDTQYF. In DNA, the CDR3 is TGTGCCATGGGCAACACAGATACGCAGTATTTT.

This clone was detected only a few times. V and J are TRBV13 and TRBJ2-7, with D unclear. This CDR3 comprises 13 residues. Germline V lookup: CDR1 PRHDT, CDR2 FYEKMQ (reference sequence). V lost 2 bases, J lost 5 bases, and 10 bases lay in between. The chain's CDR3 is CASSLRLRDEQYF. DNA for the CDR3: TGTGCCAGCAGCTTAAGGCTGCGAGACGAGCAGTACTTC.

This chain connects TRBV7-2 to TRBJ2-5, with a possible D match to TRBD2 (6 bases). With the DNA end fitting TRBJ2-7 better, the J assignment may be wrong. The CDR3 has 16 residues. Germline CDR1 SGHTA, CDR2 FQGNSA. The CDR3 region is CASSLSGDWSSYEQYF. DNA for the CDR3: TGTGCCAGCAGCTTATCTGGGGACTGGAGCTCCTACGAGCAGTACTTC.

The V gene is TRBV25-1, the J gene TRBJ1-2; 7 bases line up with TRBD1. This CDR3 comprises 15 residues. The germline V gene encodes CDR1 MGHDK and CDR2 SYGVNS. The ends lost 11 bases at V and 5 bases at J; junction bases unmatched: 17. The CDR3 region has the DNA TGTGCCGCGGGGGGGTTGACAGGGTCATCGTATGGCTACACCTTC. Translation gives CAAGGLTGSSYGYTF.

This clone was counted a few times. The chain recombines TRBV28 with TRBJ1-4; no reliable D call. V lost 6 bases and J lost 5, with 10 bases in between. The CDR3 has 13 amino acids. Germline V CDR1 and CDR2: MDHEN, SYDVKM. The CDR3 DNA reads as TGTGCCAGCAGCAGACGGCAGAATGAAAAACTGTTTTTT. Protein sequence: CASSRRQNEKLFF.

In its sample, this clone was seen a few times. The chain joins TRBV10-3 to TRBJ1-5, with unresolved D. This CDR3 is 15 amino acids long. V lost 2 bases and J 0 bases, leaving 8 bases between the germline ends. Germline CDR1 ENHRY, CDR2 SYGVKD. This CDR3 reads CAISEGVNSNQPQHF. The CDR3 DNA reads TGTGCCATCAGTGAGGGAGTTAATAGCAATCAGCCCCAGCATTTT.